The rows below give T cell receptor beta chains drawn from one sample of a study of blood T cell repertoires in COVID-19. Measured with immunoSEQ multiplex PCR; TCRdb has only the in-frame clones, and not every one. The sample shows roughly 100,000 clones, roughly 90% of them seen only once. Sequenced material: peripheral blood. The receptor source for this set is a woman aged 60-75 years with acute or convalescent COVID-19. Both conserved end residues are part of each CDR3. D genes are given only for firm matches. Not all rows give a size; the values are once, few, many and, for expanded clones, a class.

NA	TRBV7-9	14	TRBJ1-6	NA	TGTGCCAGCCCAGGTGAGGGGGGGAATTCACCCCTCCACTTT	CASPGEGGNSPLHF
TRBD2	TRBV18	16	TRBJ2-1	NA	TGTGCCAGCTCACCGACAGCGGGAGGGCCCCACAATGAGCAGTTCTTC	CASSPTAGGPHNEQFF
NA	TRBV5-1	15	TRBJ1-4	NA	TGCGCCAGCAGCCAGAATGGGGCGCTTAATGAAAAACTGTTTTTT	CASSQNGALNEKLFF
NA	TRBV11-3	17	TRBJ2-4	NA	TGTGCCAGCAGCTCAGTAGTACAGGGGAGGGCCAAAAACATTCAGTACTTC	CASSSVVQGRAKNIQYF
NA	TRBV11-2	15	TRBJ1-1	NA	TGTGCCAGCAGCCTCCCTGGACACATGAACACTGAAGCTTTCTTT	CASSLPGHMNTEAFF
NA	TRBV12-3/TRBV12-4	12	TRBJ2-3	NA	TGTGCCAGCAGTTCCGTAGTGTATACGCAGTATTTT	CASSSVVYTQYF
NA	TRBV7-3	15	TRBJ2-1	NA	TGTGCCAGCAGCCCCAACCTCGGACTTACAAGTGAGCAGTTCTTC	CASSPNLGLTSEQFF
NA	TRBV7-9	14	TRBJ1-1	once	TGTGCCAGCAGCGGGTGGGGGGTGAACACTGAAGCTTTCTTT	CASSGWGVNTEAFF
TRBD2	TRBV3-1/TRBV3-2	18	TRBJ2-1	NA	TGTGCCAGCAGCCAAGACGGAACTAGCGCCAGCTCCTACAATGAGCAGTTCTTC	CASSQDGTSASSYNEQFF
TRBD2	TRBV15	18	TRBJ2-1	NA	TGTGCCACGCAAACAGGGCCTAGCGGGAAGTTCTCCTACAATGAGCAGTTCTTC	CATQTGPSGKFSYNEQFF
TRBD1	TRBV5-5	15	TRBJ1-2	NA	TGTGCCAGCAGCTTTGGGGACAGGGGGGGATATGGCTACACCTTC	CASSFGDRGGYGYTF
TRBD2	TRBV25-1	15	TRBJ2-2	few	TGTGCCAGCAGACAAGCGGGAGGGCCCGGCGGGGAGCTGTTTTTT	CASRQAGGPGGELFF
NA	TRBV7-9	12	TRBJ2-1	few	TGTGCCAGCAGCAGAGACAGCAATGAGCAGTTCTTC	CASSRDSNEQFF
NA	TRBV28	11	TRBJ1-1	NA	TGTGCCAGCGGGGCGGGGACTGAAGCTTTCTTT	CASGAGTEAFF
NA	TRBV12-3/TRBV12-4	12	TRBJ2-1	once	TGTGCCAGTCGGAGGGGATACAATGAGCAGTTCTTC	CASRRGYNEQFF
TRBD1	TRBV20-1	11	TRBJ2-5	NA	TGCAGTGTGGACAGGGGCGAGACCCAGTACTTC	CSVDRGETQYF
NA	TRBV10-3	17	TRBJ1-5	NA	TGTGCCATCAGTGAGAGGGCGGGCCTCGGCAGCAATCAGCCCCAGCATTTT	CAISERAGLGSNQPQHF
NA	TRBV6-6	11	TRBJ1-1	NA	TGTGCCAGCAGTTGGGAGCGTAGAGCTTTCTTT	CASSWERRAFF
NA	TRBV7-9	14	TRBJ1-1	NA	TGTGCCAGCAGCTTAGGAGGGATGAACACTGAAGCTTTCTTT	CASSLGGMNTEAFF
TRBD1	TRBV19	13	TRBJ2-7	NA	TGTGCCAGTAGCCCGACAGGGGTCCACGAGCAGTACTTC	CASSPTGVHEQYF
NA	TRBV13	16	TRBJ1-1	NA	TGTGCCAGCAGCCACCAAATGAAGGGGCCGTACACTGAAGCTTTCTTT	CASSHQMKGPYTEAFF
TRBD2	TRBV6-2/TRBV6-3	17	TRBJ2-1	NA	TGTGCCAGCAGTCATCCGGGACTAGCGGGAGGGCCATCCGAGCAGTTCTTC	CASSHPGLAGGPSEQFF
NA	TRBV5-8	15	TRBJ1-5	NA	TGTGCCAGCAGCCCCACCGGACAGTACAATCAGCCCCAGCATTTT	CASSPTGQYNQPQHF
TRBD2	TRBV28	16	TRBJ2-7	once	TGTGCCAGCAGCGAGACTAGCGGGTGGAAGGCCTACGAGCAGTACTTC	CASSETSGWKAYEQYF
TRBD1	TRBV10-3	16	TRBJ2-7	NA	TGTGCCGCTCTAGCCGGGACAGGGGGCCGTGGGTACGAGCAGTACTTC	CAALAGTGGRGYEQYF
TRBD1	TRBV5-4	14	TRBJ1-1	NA	TGTGCCAGTTACCGGGACAGGGTGAACACTGAAGCTTTCTTT	CASYRDRVNTEAFF
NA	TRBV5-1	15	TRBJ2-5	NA	TGCGCCAGCAGTCAGTCAATGGGACTTGTCGTGACCCAGTACTTC	CASSQSMGLVVTQYF
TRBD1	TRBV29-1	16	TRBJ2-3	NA	TGCAGCGTTGCCCTGGACGGGACAGCTAGCACAGATACGCAGTATTTT	CSVALDGTASTDTQYF
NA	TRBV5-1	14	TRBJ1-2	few	TGCGCCAGCGGGGAGGGCAGGTTGAACTATGGCTACACCTTC	CASGEGRLNYGYTF
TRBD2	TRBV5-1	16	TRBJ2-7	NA	TGCGCCAGCAGCTCCGGGACTAGCGGGGTTTTCTACGAGCAGTACTTC	CASSSGTSGVFYEQYF
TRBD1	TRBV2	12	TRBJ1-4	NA	TGTGCCACCCGGACAGGGAGTGAAAAACTGTTTTTT	CATRTGSEKLFF
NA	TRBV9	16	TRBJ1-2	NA	TGTGCCAGCAGCGTAGGGGGTGGTGGGAGCCTGGATGGCTACACCTTC	CASSVGGGGSLDGYTF
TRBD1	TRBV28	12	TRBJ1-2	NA	TGTGCGACCCTACAGGGGCTGTATGGCTACACCTTC	CATLQGLYGYTF
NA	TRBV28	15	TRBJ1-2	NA	TGTGCCAGCACCCCCGGCGGGGGCCGGGGCTATGGCTACACCTTC	CASTPGGGRGYGYTF
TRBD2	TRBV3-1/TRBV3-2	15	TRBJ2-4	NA	TGTGCCAGCAGCCAGGGCGGGAGACGTGAAAACATTCAGTACTTC	CASSQGGRRENIQYF
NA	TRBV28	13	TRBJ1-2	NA	TGTGCCAGCAGGGTGACAGTCAACTATGGCTACACCTTC	CASRVTVNYGYTF
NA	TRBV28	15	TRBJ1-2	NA	TGTGCCAGCAGCCCGGACAACGCGCCTAACTATGGCTACACCTTC	CASSPDNAPNYGYTF
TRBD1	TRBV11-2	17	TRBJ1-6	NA	TGTGCCAGCAGCTTAGATCTGCCCGGGACAGGGGATTCACCCCTCCACTTT	CASSLDLPGTGDSPLHF
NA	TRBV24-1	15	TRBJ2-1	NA	TGTGCCACCAGTGATTTGCTACCAGGGCACAATGAGCAGTTCTTC	CATSDLLPGHNEQFF
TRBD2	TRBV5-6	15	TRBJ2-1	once	TGTGCCAGCAGCCTACTTAGCGGGAGCGACAATGAGCAGTTCTTC	CASSLLSGSDNEQFF
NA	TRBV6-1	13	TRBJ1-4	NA	TGTGCCAGCAGTGAAGCGCGGGGGGAAAAACTGTTTTTT	CASSEARGEKLFF
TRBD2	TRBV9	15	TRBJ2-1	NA	TGTGCCAGCAGCGTCATGGGACTAGATTGGAATGAGCAGTTCTTC	CASSVMGLDWNEQFF
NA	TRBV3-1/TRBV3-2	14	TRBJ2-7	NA	TGTGCCAGCAGCCAAACCCCCGGGGAGTACGAGCAGTACTTC	CASSQTPGEYEQYF
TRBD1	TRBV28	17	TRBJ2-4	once	TGTGCCAGCAGTGGGATGGGACAGGGGGCGCCCCGGAACATTCAGTACTTC	CASSGMGQGAPRNIQYF
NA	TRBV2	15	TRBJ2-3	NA	TGTGCCAGCAGTGAAGGCACCCTAGGGGCAGATACGCAGTATTTT	CASSEGTLGADTQYF
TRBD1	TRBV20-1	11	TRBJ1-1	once	TGCAGTGCCTCTCGGGACAGGGAAGCTTTCTTT	CSASRDREAFF
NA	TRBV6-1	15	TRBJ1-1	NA	TGTGCCAGCAGTGAAGTGGCAGGGCGGAACACTGAAGCTTTCTTT	CASSEVAGRNTEAFF
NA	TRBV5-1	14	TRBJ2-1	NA	TGCGCCAGCAGCTTGGCCGGGAGATACAATGAGCAGTTCTTC	CASSLAGRYNEQFF
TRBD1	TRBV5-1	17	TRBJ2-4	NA	TGCGCCAGCAGCTTGGCGGGACAGGGACTAGCCAAAAACATTCAGTACTTC	CASSLAGQGLAKNIQYF
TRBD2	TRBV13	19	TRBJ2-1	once	TGTGCCAGCAGCTCTGGGGTGGTGGCGGGAGGGGCCATATACAATGAGCAGTTCTTC	CASSSGVVAGGAIYNEQFF
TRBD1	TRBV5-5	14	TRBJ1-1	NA	TGTGCCAGCAGCCTCCCAGGGGGTATCACTGAAGCTTTCTTT	CASSLPGGITEAFF
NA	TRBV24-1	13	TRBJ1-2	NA	TGTGCCACCAGTCGTACTAATAACTATGGCTACACCTTC	CATSRTNNYGYTF
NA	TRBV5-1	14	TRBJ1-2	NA	TGCGCCAGCAGCTTGTACGGGAATAACTATGGCTACACCTTC	CASSLYGNNYGYTF
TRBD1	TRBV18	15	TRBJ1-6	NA	TGTGCCAGCTCACCCCGGACAGGGACCAATTCACCCCTCCACTTT	CASSPRTGTNSPLHF
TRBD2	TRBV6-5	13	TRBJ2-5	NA	TGTGCCAGCAGTCGACTAGCAGCGGAGACCCAGTACTTC	CASSRLAAETQYF
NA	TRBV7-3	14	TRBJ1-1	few	TGTGCCAGCAGCTTAACAGGGGCCGGCACTGAAGCTTTCTTT	CASSLTGAGTEAFF
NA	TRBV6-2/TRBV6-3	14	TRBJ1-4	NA	TGTGCCAGCAGTGGTACTGCAACTAATGAAAAACTGTTTTTT	CASSGTATNEKLFF
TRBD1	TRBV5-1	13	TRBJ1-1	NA	TGCGCCAGCCGGGACAGAGAGAACACTGAAGCTTTCTTT	CASRDRENTEAFF
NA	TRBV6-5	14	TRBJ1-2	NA	TGTGCCAGCAGATTTGCGACAGATAACTATGGCTACACCTTC	CASRFATDNYGYTF